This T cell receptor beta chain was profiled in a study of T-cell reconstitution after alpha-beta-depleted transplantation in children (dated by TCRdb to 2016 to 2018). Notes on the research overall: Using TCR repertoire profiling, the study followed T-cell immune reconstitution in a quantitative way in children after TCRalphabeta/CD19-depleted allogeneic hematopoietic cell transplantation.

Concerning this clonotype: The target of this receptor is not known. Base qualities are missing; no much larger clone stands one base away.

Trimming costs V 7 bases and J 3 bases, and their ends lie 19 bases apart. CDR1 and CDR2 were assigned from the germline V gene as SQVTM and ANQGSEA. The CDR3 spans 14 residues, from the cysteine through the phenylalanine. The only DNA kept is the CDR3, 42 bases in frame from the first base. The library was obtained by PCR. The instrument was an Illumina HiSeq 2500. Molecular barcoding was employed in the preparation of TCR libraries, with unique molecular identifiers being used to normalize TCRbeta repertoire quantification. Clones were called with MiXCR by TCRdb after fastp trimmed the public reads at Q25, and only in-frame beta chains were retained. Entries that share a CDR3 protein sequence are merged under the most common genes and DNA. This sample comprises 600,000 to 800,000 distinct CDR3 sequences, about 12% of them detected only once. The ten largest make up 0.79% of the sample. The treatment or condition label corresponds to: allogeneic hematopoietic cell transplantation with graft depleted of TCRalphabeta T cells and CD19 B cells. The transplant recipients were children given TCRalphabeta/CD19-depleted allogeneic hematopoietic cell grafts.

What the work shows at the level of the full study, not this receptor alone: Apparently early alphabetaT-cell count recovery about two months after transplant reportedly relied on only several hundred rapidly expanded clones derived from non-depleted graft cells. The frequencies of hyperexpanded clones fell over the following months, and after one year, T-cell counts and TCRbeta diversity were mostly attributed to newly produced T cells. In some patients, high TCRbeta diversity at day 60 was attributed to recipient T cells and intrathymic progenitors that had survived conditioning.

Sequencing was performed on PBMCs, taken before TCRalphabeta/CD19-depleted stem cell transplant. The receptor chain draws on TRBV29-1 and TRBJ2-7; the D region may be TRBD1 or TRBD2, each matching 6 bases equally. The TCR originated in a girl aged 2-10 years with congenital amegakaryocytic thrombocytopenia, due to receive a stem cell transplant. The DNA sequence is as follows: TGCAGCGCGCGCGACGGGGGCGCTGACTACGAGCAGTACTTC. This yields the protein CSARDGGADYEQYF.